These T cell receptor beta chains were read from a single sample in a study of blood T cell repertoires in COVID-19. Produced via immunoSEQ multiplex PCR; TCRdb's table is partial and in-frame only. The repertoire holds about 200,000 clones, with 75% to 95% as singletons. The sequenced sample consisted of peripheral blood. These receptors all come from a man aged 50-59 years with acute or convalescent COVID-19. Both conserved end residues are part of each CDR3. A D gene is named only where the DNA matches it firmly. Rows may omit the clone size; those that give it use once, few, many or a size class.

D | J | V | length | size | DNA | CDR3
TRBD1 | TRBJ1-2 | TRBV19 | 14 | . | TGTGCCAGTACCCTGGACAGGGTCGCGTATGGCTACACCTTC | CASTLDRVAYGYTF
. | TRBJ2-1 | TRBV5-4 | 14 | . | TGTGCCAGTAGTGACCTACGGGGTGTCGATGAGCAGTTCTTC | CASSDLRGVDEQFF
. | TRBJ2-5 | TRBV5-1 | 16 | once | TGCGCCAGCAGCTTGGGTTCAGTAGGGGACAAAGAGACCCAGTACTTC | CASSLGSVGDKETQYF
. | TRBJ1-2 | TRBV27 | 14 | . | TGTGCCAGCAGTCCTTTGGGAGGCTTATATGGCTACACCTTC | CASSPLGGLYGYTF
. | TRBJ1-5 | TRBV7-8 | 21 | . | TGTGCCAGCAGCTTAATCCCAAGGTCGGGTCTCTTCAATTATAGCAATCAGCCCCAGCATTTT | CASSLIPRSGLFNYSNQPQHF
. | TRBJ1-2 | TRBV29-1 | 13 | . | TGCAGCGTTTCCCGAGGTGGAGGGGACGGCTACACCTTC | CSVSRGGGDGYTF
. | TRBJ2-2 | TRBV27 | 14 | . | TGTGCCAGCAGTTTAATAGCGTTCACCGGGGAGCTGTTTTTT | CASSLIAFTGELFF
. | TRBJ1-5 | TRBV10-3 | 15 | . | TGTGCCATCAGTGAGTCAGCCCTAAGCAATCAGCCCCAGCATTTT | CAISESALSNQPQHF
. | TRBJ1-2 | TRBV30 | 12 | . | TGTGCCTGGAGGCCAGCCGGAGGTGGCTACACCTTC | CAWRPAGGGYTF
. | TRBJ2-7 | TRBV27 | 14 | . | TGTGCCAGCAGTAGATCCGGGTACACCTACGAGCAGTACTTC | CASSRSGYTYEQYF
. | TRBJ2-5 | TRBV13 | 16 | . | TGTGCCAGCAGCTTAGAGCGGACCAGTATCCAAGAGACCCAGTACTTC | CASSLERTSIQETQYF
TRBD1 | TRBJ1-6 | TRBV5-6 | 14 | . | TGTGCCAGCAGCTCGGGACAGTATAATTCACCCCTCCACTTT | CASSSGQYNSPLHF
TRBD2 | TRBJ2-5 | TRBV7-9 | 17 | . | TGTGCCAGCAGCCTCCGGACTAGCGGGGGGTCCAAAGAGACCCAGTACTTC | CASSLRTSGGSKETQYF
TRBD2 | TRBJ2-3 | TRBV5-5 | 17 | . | TGTGCCAGCAGGGGACTAGCGGGGGGGCAGGTCACAGATACGCAGTATTTT | CASRGLAGGQVTDTQYF
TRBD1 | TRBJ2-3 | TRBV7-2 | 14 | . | TGTGCCAGCAGCCCGGACAGGGGCCCAGATACGCAGTATTTT | CASSPDRGPDTQYF
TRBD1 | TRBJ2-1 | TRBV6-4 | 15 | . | TGTGCCAGCAGTGACTCAGGACAGGGGTCTCGTGAGCAGTTCTTC | CASSDSGQGSREQFF
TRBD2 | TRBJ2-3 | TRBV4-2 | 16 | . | TGTGCCAGCAGCCAAGACTTGACTAGCGGCACAGATACGCAGTATTTT | CASSQDLTSGTDTQYF
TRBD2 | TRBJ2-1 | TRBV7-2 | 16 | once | TGTGCCAGCAACCTAGCGGGGACTAGCTCCTACAATGAGCAGTTCTTC | CASNLAGTSSYNEQFF
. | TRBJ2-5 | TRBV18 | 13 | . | TGTGCCAGCTCACCGGGGCACGAAGAGACCCAGTACTTC | CASSPGHEETQYF
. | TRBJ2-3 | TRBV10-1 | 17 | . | TGCGCCAGCGGTCCCGCTCGGGTCAAAAGGCCCACAGATACGCAGTATTTT | CASGPARVKRPTDTQYF
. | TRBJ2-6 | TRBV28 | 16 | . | TGTGCCAGCAGCCCCCCGGACAGCTCTGGGGCCAACGTCCTGACTTTC | CASSPPDSSGANVLTF
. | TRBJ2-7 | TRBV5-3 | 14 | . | TGTGCCAGAAGCCCGGACAGCTCTCCCTACGAGCAGTACTTC | CARSPDSSPYEQYF
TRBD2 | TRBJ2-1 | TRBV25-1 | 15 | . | TGTGCCAGCAGAGGGGTAGCGGGGACCTACAATGAGCAGTTCTTC | CASRGVAGTYNEQFF
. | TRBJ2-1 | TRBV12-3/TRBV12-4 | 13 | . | TGTGCCAGCAGTTCCCAGGGGAACAATGAGCAGTTCTTC | CASSSQGNNEQFF
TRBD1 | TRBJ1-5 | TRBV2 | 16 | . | TGTGCCAGCAGTGTGGGGGACAGGGGGCCGACTCAGCCCCAGCATTTT | CASSVGDRGPTQPQHF
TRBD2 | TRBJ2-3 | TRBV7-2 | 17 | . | TGTGCCAGCAGCTTGGGACTAGCGGGGGTGAGCACAGATACGCAGTATTTT | CASSLGLAGVSTDTQYF
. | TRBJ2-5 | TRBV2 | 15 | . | TGTGCCAGCAGTGAAGCGCTTACTTTACAAGAGACCCAGTACTTC | CASSEALTLQETQYF
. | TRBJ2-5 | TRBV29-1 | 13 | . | TGCAGCGTTAAAGGGAGGCTTCAAGAGACCCAGTACTTC | CSVKGRLQETQYF
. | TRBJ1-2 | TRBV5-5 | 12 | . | TGTGCCAGCAGCCCGGGGGTTTATGGCTACACCTTC | CASSPGVYGYTF
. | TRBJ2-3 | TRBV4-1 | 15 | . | TGCGCCAGCAGCCAAAACAGGGGAGGAACAGATACGCAGTATTTT | CASSQNRGGTDTQYF
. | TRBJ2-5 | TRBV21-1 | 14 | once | TGTGCCAGCAGCAAAGTCGGGGGTAGGGAGACCCAGTACTTC | CASSKVGGRETQYF
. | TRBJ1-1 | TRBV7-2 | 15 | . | TGTGCCAGCAGCGTAGGGGCCCTTATGAACACTGAAGCTTTCTTT | CASSVGALMNTEAFF
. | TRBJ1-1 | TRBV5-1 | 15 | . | TGCGCCAGCAGCATCGGGACACCCTTTCGGACTGAAGCTTTCTTT | CASSIGTPFRTEAFF